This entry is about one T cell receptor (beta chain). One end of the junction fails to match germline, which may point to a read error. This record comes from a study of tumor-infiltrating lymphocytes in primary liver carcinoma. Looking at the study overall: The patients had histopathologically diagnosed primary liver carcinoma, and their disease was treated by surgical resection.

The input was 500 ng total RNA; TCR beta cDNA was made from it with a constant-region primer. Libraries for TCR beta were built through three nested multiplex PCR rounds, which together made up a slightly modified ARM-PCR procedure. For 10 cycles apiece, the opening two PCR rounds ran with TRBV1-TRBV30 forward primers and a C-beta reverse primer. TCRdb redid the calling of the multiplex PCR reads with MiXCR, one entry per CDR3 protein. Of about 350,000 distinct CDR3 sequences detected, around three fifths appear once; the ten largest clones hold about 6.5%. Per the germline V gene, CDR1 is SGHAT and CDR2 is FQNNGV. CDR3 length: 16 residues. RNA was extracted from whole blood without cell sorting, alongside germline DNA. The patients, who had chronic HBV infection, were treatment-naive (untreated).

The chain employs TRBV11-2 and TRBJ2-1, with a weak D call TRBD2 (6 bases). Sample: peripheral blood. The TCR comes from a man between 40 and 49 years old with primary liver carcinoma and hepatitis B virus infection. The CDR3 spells CASSSPSLAAHNEQFF. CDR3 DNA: TGTGCCAGCAGCTCCCCGTCGTTAGCGGCCCACAATGAGCAATTCTTC.